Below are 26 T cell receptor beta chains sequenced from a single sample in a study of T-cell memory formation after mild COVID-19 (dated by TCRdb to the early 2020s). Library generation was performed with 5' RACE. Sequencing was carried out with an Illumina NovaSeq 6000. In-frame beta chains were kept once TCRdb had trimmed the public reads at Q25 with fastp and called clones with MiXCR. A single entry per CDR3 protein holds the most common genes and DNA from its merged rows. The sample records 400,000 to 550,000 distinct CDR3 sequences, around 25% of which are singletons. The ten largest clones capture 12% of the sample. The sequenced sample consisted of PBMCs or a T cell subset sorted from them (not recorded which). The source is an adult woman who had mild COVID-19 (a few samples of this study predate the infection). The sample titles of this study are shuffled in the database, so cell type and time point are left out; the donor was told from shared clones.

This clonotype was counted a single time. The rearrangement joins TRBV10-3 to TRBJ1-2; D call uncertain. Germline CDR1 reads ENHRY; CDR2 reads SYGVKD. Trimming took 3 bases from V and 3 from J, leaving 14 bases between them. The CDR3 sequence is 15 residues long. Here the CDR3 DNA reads TGTGCCATCAGTGATTCCCAAAGCGGAGACTATGGCTACACCTTC. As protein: CAISDSQSGDYGYTF.

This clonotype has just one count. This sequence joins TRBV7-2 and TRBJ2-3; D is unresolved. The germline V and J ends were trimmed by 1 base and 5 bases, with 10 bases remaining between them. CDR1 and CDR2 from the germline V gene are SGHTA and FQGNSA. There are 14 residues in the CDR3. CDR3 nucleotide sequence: TGTGCCAGCAGCTTAGGACCCCTGGGAGATACGCAGTATTTT. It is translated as CASSLGPLGDTQYF.

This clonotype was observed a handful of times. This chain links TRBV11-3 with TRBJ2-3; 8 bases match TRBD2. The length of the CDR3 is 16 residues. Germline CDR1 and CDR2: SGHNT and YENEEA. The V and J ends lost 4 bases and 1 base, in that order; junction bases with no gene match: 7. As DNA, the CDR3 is TGTGCCAGCAGCTCCTATTCGCGGGAGGGCACAGATACGCAGTATTTT. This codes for CASSSYSREGTDTQYF.

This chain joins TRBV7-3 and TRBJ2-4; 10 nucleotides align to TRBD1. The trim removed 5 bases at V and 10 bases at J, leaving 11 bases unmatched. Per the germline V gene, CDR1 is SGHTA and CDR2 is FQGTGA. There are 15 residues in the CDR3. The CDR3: CASSGPGQGLWIQYF. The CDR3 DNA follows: TGTGCCAGCAGCGGGCCGGGACAGGGGCTCTGGATTCAGTACTTC.

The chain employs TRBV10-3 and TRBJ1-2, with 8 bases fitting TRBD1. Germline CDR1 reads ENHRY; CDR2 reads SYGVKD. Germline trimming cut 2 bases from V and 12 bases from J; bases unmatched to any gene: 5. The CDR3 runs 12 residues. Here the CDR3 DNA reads TGTGCCATCAGTGAGGGACAGGGAAAGGACACCTTC. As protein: CAISEGQGKDTF.

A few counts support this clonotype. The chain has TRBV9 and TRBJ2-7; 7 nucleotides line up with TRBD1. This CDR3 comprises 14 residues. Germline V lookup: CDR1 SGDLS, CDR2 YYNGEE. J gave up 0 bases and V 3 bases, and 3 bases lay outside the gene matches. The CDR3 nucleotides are TGTGCCAGCAGCGAGGGACAGAGCTCCTACGAGCAGTACTTC. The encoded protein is CASSEGQSSYEQYF.

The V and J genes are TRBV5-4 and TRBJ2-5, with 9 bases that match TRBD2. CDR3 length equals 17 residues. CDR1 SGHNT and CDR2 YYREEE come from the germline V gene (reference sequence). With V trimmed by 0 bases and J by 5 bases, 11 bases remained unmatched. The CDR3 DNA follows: TGTGCCAGCAGCTTGGGGGCTAGCGGGGAGATCTATGAGACCCAGTACTTC. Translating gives CASSLGASGEIYETQYF.

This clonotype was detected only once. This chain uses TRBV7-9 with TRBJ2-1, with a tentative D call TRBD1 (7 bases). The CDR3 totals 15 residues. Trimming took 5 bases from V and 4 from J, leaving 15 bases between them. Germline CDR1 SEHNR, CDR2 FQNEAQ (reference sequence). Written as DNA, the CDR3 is TGTGCCAGCAGCCGGGCGGGACAGATATACAATGAGCAGTTCTTC. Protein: CASSRAGQIYNEQFF.

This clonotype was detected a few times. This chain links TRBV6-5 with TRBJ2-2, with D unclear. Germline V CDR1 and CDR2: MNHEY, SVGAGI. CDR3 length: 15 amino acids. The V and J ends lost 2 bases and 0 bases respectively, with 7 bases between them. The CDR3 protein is CASSYQSSNTGELFF. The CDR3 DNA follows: TGTGCCAGCAGTTACCAGTCCTCGAACACCGGGGAGCTGTTTTTT.

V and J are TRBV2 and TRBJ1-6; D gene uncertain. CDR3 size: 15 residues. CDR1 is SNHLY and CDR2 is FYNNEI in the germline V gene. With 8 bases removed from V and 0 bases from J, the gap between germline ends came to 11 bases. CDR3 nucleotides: TGTGCCAGCGACCGGGAAAGCTCCTATAATTCACCCCTCCACTTT. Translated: CASDRESSYNSPLHF.

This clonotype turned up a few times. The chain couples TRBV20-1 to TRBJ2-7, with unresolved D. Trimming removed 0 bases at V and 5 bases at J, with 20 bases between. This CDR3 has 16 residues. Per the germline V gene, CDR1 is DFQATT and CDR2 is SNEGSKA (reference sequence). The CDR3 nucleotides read TGCAGTGCTAGAGACCCTAGAGCGCTTTCTGACAACGAGCAGTACTTC. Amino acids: CSARDPRALSDNEQYF.

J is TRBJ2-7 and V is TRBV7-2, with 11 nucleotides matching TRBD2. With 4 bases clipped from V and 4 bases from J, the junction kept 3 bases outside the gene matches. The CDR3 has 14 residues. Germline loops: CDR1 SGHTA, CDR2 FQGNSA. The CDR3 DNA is TGTGCCAGCAGCTCGGGACTAGCGGTATACGAGCAGTACTTC. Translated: CASSSGLAVYEQYF.

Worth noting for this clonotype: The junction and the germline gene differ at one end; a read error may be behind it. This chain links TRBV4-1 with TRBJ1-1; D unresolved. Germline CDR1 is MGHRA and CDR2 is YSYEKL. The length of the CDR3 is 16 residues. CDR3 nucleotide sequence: TGCGCCAGCAGCCTGATAGAAGAACCGCTGAACACTGAATCTTTCTTT. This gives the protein CASSLIEEPLNTESFF.

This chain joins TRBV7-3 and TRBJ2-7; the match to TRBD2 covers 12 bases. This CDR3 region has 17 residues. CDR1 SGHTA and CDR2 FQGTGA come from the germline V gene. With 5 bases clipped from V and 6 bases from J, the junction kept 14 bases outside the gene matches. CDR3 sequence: CASSPPYLASGRVEQYF. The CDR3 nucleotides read TGTGCCAGCAGCCCACCTTATTTGGCTAGCGGGAGGGTCGAGCAGTACTTC.

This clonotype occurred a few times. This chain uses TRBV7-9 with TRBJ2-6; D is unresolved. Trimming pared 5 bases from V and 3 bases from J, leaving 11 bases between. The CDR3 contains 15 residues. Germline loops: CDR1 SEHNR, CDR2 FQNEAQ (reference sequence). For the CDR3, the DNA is TGTGCCAGCAGCAATACAGCTCATGGGGCCAACGTCCTGACTTTC. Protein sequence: CASSNTAHGANVLTF.

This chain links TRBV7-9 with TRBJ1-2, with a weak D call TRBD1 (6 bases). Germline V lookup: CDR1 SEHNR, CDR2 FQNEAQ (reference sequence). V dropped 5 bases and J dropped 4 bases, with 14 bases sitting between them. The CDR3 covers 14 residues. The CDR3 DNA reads TGTGCCAGCAGCCTACGACAGGATTCCTATGGCTACACCTTC. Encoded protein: CASSLRQDSYGYTF. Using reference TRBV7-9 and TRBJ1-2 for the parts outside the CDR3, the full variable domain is DTGVSQNPRHKITKRGQNVTFRCDPISEHNRLYWYRQTLGQGPEFLTYFQNEAQLEKSRLLSDRFSAERPKGSFSTLEIQRTEQGDSAMYLCASSLRQDSYGYTFGSGTRLTVV.

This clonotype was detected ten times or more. As DNA, the CDR3 is TGTGCCAGCAGTTTTAATCTCGGGGAGCTGTTTTTT. It translates to CASSFNLGELFF. The gene calls are TRBV12-3 or TRBV12-4 and TRBJ2-2; D is unclear. CDR3 length equals 12 residues. V lost 3 bases and J 7 bases, leaving 6 bases between the germline ends.

CDR3 residues: CASSLTIRMTEAFF. Here the CDR3 DNA reads TGCGCCAGCAGCCTGACAATTCGTATGACTGAAGCTTTCTTT. The rearrangement joins TRBV5-1 to TRBJ1-1; D ambiguous. Germline CDR1 is SGHRS and CDR2 is YFSETQ. The CDR3 runs 14 residues. The V gene lost 4 bases and the J gene lost 5 bases, with 15 bases spanning the gap. Full variable domain (outside the CDR3, taken from reference TRBV5-1 and TRBJ1-1): KAGVTQTPRYLIKTRGQQVTLSCSPISGHRSVSWYQQTPGQGLQFLFEYFSETQRNKGNFPGRFSGRQFSNSRSEMNVSTLELGDSALYLCASSLTIRMTEAFFGQGTRLTVV.

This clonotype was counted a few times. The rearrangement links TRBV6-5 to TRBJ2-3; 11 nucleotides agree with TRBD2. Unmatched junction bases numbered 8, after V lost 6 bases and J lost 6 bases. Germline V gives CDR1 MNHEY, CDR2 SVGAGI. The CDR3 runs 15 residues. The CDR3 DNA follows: TGTGCCAGCAGGGGACTAGCGGTTGGTGGGGATACGCAGTATTTT. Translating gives CASRGLAVGGDTQYF.

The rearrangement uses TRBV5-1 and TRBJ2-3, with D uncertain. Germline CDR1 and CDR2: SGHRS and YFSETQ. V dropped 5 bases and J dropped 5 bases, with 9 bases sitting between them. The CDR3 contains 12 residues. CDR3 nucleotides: TGCGCCAGCAGTCCGCACCAAGATACGCAGTATTTT. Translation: CASSPHQDTQYF. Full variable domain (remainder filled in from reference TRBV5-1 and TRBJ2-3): KAGVTQTPRYLIKTRGQQVTLSCSPISGHRSVSWYQQTPGQGLQFLFEYFSETQRNKGNFPGRFSGRQFSNSRSEMNVSTLELGDSALYLCASSPHQDTQYFGPGTRLTVL.

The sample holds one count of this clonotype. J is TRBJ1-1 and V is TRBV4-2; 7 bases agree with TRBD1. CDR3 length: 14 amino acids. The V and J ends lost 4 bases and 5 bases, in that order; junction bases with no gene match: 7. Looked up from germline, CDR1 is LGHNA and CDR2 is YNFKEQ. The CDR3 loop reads CASSPGDSQTEAFF. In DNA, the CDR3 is TGTGCCAGCAGCCCCGGGGACAGTCAAACTGAAGCTTTCTTT.

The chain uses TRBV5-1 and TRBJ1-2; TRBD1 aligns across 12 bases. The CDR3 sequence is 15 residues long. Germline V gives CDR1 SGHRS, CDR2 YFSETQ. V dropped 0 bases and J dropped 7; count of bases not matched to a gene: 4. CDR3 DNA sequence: TGCGCCAGCAGCTTGGACGGGACAGGGGGCTTTGGCTACACCTTC. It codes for CASSLDGTGGFGYTF.

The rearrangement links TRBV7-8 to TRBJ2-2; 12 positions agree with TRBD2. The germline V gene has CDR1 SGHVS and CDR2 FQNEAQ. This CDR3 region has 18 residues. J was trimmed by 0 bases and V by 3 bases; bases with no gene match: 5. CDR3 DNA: TGTGCCAGCAGCTTCAGACTAGCGGGGGCCACGAACACCGGGGAGCTGTTTTTT. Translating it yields CASSFRLAGATNTGELFF. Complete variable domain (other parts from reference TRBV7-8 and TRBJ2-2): GAGVSQSPRYKVAKRGQDVALRCDPISGHVSLFWYQQALGQGPEFLTYFQNEAQLDKSGLPSDRFFAERPEGSVSTLKIQRTQQEDSAVYLCASSFRLAGATNTGELFFGEGSRLTVL.

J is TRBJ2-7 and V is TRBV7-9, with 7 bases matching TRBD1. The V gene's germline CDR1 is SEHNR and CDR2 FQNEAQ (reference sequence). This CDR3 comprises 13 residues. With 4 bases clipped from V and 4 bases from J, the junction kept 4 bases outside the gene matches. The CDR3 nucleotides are TGTGCCAGCAGCTCGACAGGGCTATACGAGCAGTACTTC. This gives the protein CASSSTGLYEQYF.

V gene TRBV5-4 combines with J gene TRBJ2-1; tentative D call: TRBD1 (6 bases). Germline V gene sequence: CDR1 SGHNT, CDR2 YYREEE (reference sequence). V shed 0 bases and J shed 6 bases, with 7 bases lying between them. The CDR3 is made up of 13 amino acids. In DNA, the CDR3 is TGTGCCAGCAGCTTGGGGACAGTCAATGAGCAGTTCTTC. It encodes CASSLGTVNEQFF.

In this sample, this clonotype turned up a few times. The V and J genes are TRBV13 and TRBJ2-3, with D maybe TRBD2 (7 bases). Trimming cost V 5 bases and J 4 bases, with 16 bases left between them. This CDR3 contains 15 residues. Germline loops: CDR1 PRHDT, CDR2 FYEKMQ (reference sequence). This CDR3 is CASSPRRGGADTQYF. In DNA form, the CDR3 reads TGTGCCAGCAGCCCCCGAAGGGGGGGCGCAGATACGCAGTATTTT.